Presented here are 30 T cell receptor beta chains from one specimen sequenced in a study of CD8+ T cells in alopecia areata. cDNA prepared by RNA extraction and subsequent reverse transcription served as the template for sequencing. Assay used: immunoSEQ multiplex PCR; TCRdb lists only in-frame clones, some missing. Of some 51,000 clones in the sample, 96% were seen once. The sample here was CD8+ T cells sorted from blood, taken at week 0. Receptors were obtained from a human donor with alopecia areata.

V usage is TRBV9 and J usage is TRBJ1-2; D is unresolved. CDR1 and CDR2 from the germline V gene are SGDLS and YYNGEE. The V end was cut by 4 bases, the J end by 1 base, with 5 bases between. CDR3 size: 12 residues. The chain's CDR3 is CASSPSNYGYTF. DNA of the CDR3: TGTGCCAGCAGCCCAAGTAACTATGGCTACACCTTC.

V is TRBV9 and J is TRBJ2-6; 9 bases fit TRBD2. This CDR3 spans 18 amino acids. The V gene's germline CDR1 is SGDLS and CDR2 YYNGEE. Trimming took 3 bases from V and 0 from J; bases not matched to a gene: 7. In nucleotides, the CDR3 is TGTGCCAGCAGCGACAGCGGGGGGACAAGCTCTGGGGCCAACGTCCTGACTTTC. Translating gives CASSDSGGTSSGANVLTF.

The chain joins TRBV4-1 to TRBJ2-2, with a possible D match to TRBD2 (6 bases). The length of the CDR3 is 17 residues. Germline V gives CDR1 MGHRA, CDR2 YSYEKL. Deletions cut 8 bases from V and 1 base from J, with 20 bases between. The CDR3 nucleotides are TGCGCCAGCCGAGACGCAAGGGACTTTCTGAACACCGGGGAGCTGTTTTTT. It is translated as CASRDARDFLNTGELFF.

This CDR3 reads CASEKSQVTRSYEQYF. For the CDR3, the DNA is TGCGCCAGCGAAAAGTCACAGGTGACACGCTCCTACGAGCAGTACTTC. The chain recombines TRBV10-2 with TRBJ2-7; maybe TRBD1 (5 bases). This CDR3 has 16 residues. V was trimmed by 8 bases and J by 0 bases, leaving 20 bases between them. Per the germline V gene, CDR1 is WSHSY and CDR2 is SAAADI.

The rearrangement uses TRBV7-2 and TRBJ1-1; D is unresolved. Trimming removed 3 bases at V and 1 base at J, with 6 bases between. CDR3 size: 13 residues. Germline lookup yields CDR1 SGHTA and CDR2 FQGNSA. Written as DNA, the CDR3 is TGTGCCAGCAGCTTCGAGAGGAACACTGAAGCTTTCTTT. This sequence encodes CASSFERNTEAFF.

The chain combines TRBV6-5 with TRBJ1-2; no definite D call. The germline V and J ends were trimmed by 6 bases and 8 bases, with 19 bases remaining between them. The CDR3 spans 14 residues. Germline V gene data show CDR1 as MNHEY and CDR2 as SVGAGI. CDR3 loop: CASSPGSLAFGYTF. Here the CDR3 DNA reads TGTGCCAGCAGCCCGGGGAGCCTCGCTTTCGGCTACACCTTC.

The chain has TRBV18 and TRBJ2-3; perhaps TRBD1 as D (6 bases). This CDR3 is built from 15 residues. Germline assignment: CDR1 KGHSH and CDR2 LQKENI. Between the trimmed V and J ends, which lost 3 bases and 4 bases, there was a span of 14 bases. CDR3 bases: TGTGCCAGCTCACCTAAATTTGGACAGCCAGATACGCAGTATTTT. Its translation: CASSPKFGQPDTQYF.

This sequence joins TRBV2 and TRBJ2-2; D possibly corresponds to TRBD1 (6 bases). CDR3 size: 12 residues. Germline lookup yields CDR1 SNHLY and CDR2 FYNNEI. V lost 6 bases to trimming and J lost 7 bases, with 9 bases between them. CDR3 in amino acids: CASRQGSGELFF. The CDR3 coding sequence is TGTGCCAGCAGACAGGGAAGCGGGGAGCTGTTTTTT.

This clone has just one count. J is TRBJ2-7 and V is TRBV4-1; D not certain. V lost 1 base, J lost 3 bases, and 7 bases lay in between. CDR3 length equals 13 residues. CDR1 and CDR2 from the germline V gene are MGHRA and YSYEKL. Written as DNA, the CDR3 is TGCGCCAGCAGCCAAGGGTTGGTCTACGAGCAGTACTTC. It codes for CASSQGLVYEQYF.

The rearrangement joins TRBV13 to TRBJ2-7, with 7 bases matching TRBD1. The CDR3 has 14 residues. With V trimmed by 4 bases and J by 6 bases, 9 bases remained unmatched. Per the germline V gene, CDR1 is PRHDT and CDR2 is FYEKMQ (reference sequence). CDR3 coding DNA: TGTGCCAGCAGCTCCCAGACCCAGGGGGTCGAGCAGTACTTC. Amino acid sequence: CASSSQTQGVEQYF.

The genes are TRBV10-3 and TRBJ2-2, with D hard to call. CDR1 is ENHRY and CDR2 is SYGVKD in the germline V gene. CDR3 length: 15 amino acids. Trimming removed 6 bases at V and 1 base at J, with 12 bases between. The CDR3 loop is CAIRIRVENTGELFF. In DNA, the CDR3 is TGTGCCATCAGGATTCGAGTAGAGAACACCGGGGAGCTGTTTTTT.

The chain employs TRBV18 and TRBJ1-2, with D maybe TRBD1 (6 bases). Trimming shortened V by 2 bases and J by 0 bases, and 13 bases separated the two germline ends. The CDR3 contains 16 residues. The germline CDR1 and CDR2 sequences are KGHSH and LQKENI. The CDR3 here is CASSPYRQATNYGYTF. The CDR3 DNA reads TGTGCCAGCTCACCATATCGACAGGCAACTAACTATGGCTACACCTTC.

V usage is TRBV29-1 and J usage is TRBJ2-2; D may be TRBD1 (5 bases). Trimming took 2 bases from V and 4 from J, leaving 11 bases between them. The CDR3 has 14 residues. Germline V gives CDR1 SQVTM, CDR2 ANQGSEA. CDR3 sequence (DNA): TGCAGCGTTGAAAAGGGGCGTGGCACCGGGGAGCTGTTTTTT. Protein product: CSVEKGRGTGELFF.

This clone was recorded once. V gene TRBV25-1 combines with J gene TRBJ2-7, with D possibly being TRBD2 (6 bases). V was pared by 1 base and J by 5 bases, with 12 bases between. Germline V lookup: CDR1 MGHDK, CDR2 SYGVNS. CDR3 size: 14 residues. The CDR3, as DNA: TGTGCCAGCAGTGAATTTAGGGAGGACGACGAGCAGTACTTC. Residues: CASSEFREDDEQYF.

The CDR3 bases are TGTGCCAGCAGCGGGGGGGGCTCCTACAATGAGCAGTTCTTC. It encodes CASSGGGSYNEQFF. V usage is TRBV25-1 and J usage is TRBJ2-1; 8 bases line up with TRBD2. CDR1 is MGHDK, CDR2 SYGVNS, per germline. The junction had 1 base not matched to a gene; V was cut back by 6 bases and J by 0 bases. The CDR3 spans 14 residues.

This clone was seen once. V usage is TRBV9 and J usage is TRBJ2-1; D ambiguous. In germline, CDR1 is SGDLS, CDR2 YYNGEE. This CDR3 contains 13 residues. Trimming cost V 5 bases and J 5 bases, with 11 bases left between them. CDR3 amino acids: CASRPARDNEQFF. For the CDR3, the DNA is TGTGCCAGCAGACCGGCTAGGGACAATGAGCAGTTCTTC.

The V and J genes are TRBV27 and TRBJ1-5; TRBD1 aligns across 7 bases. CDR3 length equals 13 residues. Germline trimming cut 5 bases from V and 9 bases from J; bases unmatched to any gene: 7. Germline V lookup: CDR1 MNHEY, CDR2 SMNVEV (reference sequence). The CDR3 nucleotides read TGTGCCAGCAGTCCGGGACAGCTCGCGCCCCAGCATTTT. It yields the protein CASSPGQLAPQHF.

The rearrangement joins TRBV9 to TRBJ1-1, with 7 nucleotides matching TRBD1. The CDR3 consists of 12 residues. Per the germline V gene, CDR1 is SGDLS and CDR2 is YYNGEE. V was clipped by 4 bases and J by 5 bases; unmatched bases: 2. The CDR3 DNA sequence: TGTGCCAGCAGCACGACAGGGACTGAAGCTTTCTTT. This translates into CASSTTGTEAFF.

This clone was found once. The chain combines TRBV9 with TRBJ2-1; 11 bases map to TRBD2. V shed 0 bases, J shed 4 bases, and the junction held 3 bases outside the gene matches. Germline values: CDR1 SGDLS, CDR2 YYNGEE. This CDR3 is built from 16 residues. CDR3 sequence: CASSVEASGGYNEQFF. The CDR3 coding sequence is TGTGCCAGCAGCGTAGAGGCTAGCGGGGGGTACAATGAGCAGTTCTTC.

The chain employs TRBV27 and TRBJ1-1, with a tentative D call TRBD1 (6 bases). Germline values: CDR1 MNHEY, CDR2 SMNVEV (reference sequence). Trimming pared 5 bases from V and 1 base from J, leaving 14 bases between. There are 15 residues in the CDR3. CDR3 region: CASSTPGGPNTEAFF. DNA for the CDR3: TGTGCCAGCAGTACCCCTGGGGGGCCGAACACTGAAGCTTTCTTT.

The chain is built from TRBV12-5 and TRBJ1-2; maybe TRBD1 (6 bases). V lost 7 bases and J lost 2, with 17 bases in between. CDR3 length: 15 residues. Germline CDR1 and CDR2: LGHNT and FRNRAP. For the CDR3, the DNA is TGTGCTAGTGCCGATTCACAGGGTCAGAACTATGGCTACACCTTC. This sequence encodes CASADSQGQNYGYTF.

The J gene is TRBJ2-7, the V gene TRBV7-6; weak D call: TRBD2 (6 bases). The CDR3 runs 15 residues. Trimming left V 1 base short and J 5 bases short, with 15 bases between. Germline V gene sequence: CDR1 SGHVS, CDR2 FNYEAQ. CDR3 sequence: CASSLGLGPLHEQYF. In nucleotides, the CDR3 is TGTGCCAGCAGCTTAGGACTAGGCCCCCTTCACGAGCAGTACTTC.

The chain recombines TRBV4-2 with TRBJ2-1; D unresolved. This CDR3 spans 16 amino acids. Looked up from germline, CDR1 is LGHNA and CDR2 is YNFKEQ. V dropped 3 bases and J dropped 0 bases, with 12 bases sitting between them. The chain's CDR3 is CASSHGSVDSYNEQFF. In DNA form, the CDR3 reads TGTGCCAGCAGCCATGGTTCCGTCGACTCCTACAATGAGCAGTTCTTC.

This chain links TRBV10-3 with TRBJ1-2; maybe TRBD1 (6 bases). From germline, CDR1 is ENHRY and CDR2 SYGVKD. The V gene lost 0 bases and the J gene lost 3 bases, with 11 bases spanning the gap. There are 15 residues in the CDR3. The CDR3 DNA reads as TGTGCCATCAGTGAGTCGGCAGGGGCTTACTATGGCTACACCTTC. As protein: CAISESAGAYYGYTF.

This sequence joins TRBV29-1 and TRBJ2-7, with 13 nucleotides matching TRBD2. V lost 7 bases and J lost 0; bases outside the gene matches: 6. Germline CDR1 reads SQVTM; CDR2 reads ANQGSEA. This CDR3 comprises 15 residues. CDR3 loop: CSALTSGGPSYEQYF. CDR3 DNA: TGCAGCGCCCTGACTAGCGGGGGGCCCTCCTACGAGCAGTACTTC.

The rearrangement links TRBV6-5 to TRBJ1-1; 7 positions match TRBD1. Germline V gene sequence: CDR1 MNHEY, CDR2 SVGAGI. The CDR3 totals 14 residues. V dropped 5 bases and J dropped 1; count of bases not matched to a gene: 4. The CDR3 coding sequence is TGTGCCAGCAGTCCCGGGACAGAGAACACTGAAGCTTTCTTT. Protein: CASSPGTENTEAFF.

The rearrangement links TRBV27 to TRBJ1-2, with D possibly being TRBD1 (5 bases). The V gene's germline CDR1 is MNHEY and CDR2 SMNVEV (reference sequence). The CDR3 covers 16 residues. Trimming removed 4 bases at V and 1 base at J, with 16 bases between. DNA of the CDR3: TGTGCCAGCAGTTCCCTCTTCCAGGGATTTAACTATGGCTACACCTTC. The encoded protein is CASSSLFQGFNYGYTF.

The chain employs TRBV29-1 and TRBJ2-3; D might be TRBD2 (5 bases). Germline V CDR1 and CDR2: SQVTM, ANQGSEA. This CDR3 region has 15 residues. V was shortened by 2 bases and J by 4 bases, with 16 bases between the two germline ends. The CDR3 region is CSVEMAGGLSDTQYF. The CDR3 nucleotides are TGCAGCGTTGAAATGGCGGGCGGACTCTCAGATACGCAGTATTTT.

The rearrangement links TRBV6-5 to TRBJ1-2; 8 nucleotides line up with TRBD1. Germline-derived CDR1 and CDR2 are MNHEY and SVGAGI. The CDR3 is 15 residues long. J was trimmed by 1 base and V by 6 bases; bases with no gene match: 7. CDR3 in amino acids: CASRSGQGLNYGYTF. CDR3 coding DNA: TGTGCCAGCAGGTCAGGACAGGGACTTAACTATGGCTACACCTTC.

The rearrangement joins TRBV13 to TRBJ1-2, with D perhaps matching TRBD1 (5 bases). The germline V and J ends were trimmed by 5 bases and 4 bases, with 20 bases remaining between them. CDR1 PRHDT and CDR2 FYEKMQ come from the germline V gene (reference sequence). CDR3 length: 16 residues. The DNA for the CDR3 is TGTGCCAGCAGCACCTCACCAGGGATCGAGCCCTATGGCTACACCTTC. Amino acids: CASSTSPGIEPYGYTF. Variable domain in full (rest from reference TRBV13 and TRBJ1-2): AAGVIQSPRHLIKEKRETATLKCYPIPRHDTVYWYQQGPGQDPQFLISFYEKMQSDKGSIPDRFSAQQFSDYHSELNMSSLELGDSALYFCASSTSPGIEPYGYTFGSGTRLTVV.